These 30 T cell receptor beta chains share one sample of origin, sequenced in a study of CD8+ T cells in alopecia areata. Isolated RNA was reverse transcribed into cDNA used as the sequencing template. Method: immunoSEQ multiplex PCR; TCRdb's copy keeps in-frame clones and lacks some. In the table there are around 98,000 clones, under 45% of which are singletons. Material for sequencing was CD4+ T cells sorted from blood. The receptors derive from a human donor with alopecia areata.

This clone was detected once. The chain uses TRBV30 and TRBJ1-2; 8 bases fit TRBD1. Germline CDR1 and CDR2: GTSNPN and SVGIG (reference sequence). V lost 3 bases and J lost 8; bases outside the gene matches: 8. The CDR3 consists of 13 residues. The CDR3 nucleotides are TGTGCCTGGAGACCGGGACAGGCGGGGGGCTACACCTTC. As protein: CAWRPGQAGGYTF.

The CDR3 reads CASSEVGVAFF. CDR3 DNA: TGTGCCAGCAGTGAGGTAGGAGTAGCTTTCTTT. This rearrangement joins TRBV28 to TRBJ1-1; D remains ambiguous. V dropped 5 bases and J dropped 10 bases, with 11 bases sitting between them. The V gene's germline CDR1 is MDHEN and CDR2 SYDVKM. This CDR3 region has 11 residues.

This clone was recorded a few times. The chain links TRBV23-1 to TRBJ2-7; D is ambiguous. TRBV23-1 is an ORF, with its function uncertain. CDR3 length: 13 amino acids. V lost 0 bases and J lost 3, with 6 bases in between. The CDR3 region is CASSQSRSYEQYF. For the CDR3, the DNA is TGCGCCAGCAGTCAATCGCGGAGCTACGAGCAGTACTTC.

This rearrangement joins TRBV30 to TRBJ2-6, with D possibly matching TRBD1 (5 bases). V shed 7 bases and J shed 0 bases, with 16 bases lying between them. CDR1 is GTSNPN and CDR2 is SVGIG in the germline V gene (reference sequence). The CDR3 length is 16 residues. CDR3 in amino acids: CAYRQPRPSGANVLTF. Here the CDR3 DNA reads TGTGCCTATCGACAGCCCCGTCCCTCTGGGGCCAACGTCCTGACTTTC.

This clone was detected a few times. As DNA, the CDR3 is TGCAGCGTTGAAGGCGGCACCTACGAGCAGTACTTC. It encodes CSVEGGTYEQYF. This chain connects TRBV29-1 to TRBJ2-7, with D uncertain. There are 12 residues in the CDR3. The germline V gene encodes CDR1 SQVTM and CDR2 ANQGSEA. V was clipped by 1 base and J by 2 bases, with 6 bases between them.

The chain couples TRBV30 to TRBJ2-3, with TRBD2 as a possible D gene (6 bases). The ends were cut back, 0 bases at V and 4 bases at J, with 11 bases in the middle. Germline CDR1 reads GTSNPN; CDR2 reads SVGIG (reference sequence). The CDR3 is made up of 14 amino acids. DNA of the CDR3: TGTGCCTGGAGTGTAGGCGGGGCGGCAGATACGCAGTATTTT. It codes for CAWSVGGAADTQYF.

This clone counts as medium-sized. This sequence joins TRBV4-1 and TRBJ1-6, with D possibly matching TRBD1 (5 bases). Germline V gene lookup returns CDR1 MGHRA and CDR2 YSYEKL. The CDR3 is 15 amino acids. Trimming removed 2 bases from V and 10 bases from J, with 15 bases in between. CDR3 in amino acids: CASSQSRVEASPLHF. DNA of the CDR3: TGCGCCAGCAGCCAAAGCAGGGTTGAGGCCTCACCCCTCCACTTT.

The V call is TRBV2, the J call TRBJ1-4, with a possible D match to TRBD1 (6 bases). This CDR3 contains 12 residues. Germline values: CDR1 SNHLY, CDR2 FYNNEI. Trimming pared 6 bases from V and 12 bases from J, leaving 14 bases between. The CDR3 bases are TGTGCCAGCAGAGGTACAGGGATGCAACTGTTTTTT. Protein: CASRGTGMQLFF.

The genes are TRBV30 and TRBJ2-3; 7 nucleotides agree with TRBD1. The CDR3 has 13 residues. V gave up 4 bases and J gave up 1 base; unmatched junction bases: 2. Germline CDR1 GTSNPN, CDR2 SVGIG (reference sequence). Written as DNA, the CDR3 is TGTGCCTGGACAGGGGGAGGCACAGATACGCAGTATTTT. Residues: CAWTGGGTDTQYF.

V is TRBV29-1 and J is TRBJ2-7; 11 bases fit TRBD1. Losses at the gene ends were 6 bases for V and 3 bases for J; bases not matched to a gene: 4. From germline, CDR1 is SQVTM and CDR2 ANQGSEA. The CDR3 length is 13 residues. CDR3 sequence: CSVTDRGLYEQYF. DNA of the CDR3: TGCAGCGTAACGGACAGGGGGCTCTACGAGCAGTACTTC.

Here the CDR3 reads CASSQVTRSSYNEQFF. The CDR3 DNA follows: TGCGCCAGCAGCCAAGTTACTCGTAGCTCCTACAATGAGCAGTTCTTC. The chain links TRBV4-1 to TRBJ2-1; the D is unclear. Per germline, CDR1 MGHRA and CDR2 YSYEKL. The CDR3 is 16 amino acids. V shed 1 base and J shed 0 bases, with 10 bases lying between them.

As DNA, the CDR3 is TGCAGCGCTGGGACAGGCCAAGGGCCCCAGCATTTT. As protein: CSAGTGQGPQHF. The chain carries TRBV29-1 and TRBJ1-5; 8 bases are shared with TRBD1. Germline assignment: CDR1 SQVTM and CDR2 ANQGSEA. V gave up 7 bases and J gave up 9 bases; unmatched junction bases: 8. The CDR3 is made up of 12 amino acids.

The rearrangement uses TRBV6-5 and TRBJ2-1, with TRBD2 identical over 12 bases. This CDR3 is 14 amino acids long. Trimming took 7 bases from V and 6 from J; bases not matched to a gene: 4. CDR1 MNHEY and CDR2 SVGAGI come from the germline V gene. CDR3 nucleotide sequence: TGTGCCAGCATCGGACTAGCGGGACCCAATGAGCAGTTCTTC. Its translation: CASIGLAGPNEQFF.

This clone was picked up a small number of times. V is TRBV28 and J is TRBJ2-6; D is undetermined. V shed 5 bases and J shed 0 bases, with 11 bases lying between them. CDR3 length: 16 residues. Germline loops: CDR1 MDHEN, CDR2 SYDVKM. CDR3 sequence reads: CASSPPTPSGANVLTF. DNA of the CDR3: TGTGCCAGCAGTCCTCCTACCCCCTCTGGGGCCAACGTCCTGACTTTC.

The chain joins TRBV30 to TRBJ2-7; possibly TRBD1 or TRBD2 for D (5 bases each). Germline assignment: CDR1 GTSNPN and CDR2 SVGIG (reference sequence). V was clipped by 1 base and J by 1 base, with 8 bases between them. This CDR3 has 13 amino acids. The CDR3 DNA follows: TGTGCCTGGAGTGGGGACGGTTCCTACGAGCAGTACTTC. This sequence encodes CAWSGDGSYEQYF.

With respect to this clone: Other DNA variants within this sample encode the same CDR3. This chain joins TRBV29-1 and TRBJ2-5, with D hard to call. CDR1 SQVTM and CDR2 ANQGSEA come from the germline V gene. The V gene lost 6 bases and the J gene lost 1 base, with 3 bases spanning the gap. The length of the CDR3 is 10 residues. The CDR3 nucleotides read TGCAGCGTGGCCCAAGAGACCCAGTACTTC. Residues: CSVAQETQYF.

This clone was seen only a few times. V usage is TRBV29-1 and J usage is TRBJ2-1; weak D call: TRBD1 (5 bases). Per germline, CDR1 SQVTM and CDR2 ANQGSEA. This CDR3 is 14 amino acids long. V shed 4 bases and J shed 0 bases, with 10 bases lying between them. The DNA for the CDR3 is TGCAGCGTTGTCCGGCAGGGCTCCTACAATGAGCAGTTCTTC. Its protein product is CSVVRQGSYNEQFF.

A remark on this clone: The sample carries other DNA sequences with the same CDR3. The chain recombines TRBV29-1 with TRBJ2-7; D unresolved. The CDR3 runs 11 residues. Trimming cost V 6 bases and J 2 bases, with 8 bases left between them. In germline, CDR1 is SQVTM, CDR2 ANQGSEA. CDR3 sequence: CSVGETYEQYF. As DNA, the CDR3 is TGCAGCGTCGGCGAAACCTACGAGCAGTACTTC.

The sample holds a few counts of this clone. CDR3 bases: TGCAGCGTTCAGTCAGGGGGCAACACTGAAGCTTTCTTT. It is translated as CSVQSGGNTEAFF. This chain connects TRBV29-1 to TRBJ1-1; TRBD1 matches 8 bases. The germline V gene encodes CDR1 SQVTM and CDR2 ANQGSEA. This CDR3 is built from 13 residues. V lost 5 bases and J lost 2; bases outside the gene matches: 4.

This rearrangement joins TRBV18 to TRBJ2-3; 7 nucleotides agree with TRBD1. CDR1 KGHSH and CDR2 LQKENI come from the germline V gene. J lost 2 bases, V lost 3 bases, and 8 bases had no gene match. This CDR3 has 16 amino acids. As DNA, the CDR3 is TGTGCCAGCTCACCTCCCGACAGGGTATACACAGATACGCAGTATTTT. It yields the protein CASSPPDRVYTDTQYF.

This chain joins TRBV7-2 and TRBJ2-5; 14 bases align to TRBD2. Germline V CDR1 and CDR2: SGHTA, FQGNSA. Trimming removed 5 bases from V and 5 bases from J; junction bases left unmatched: 10. The CDR3 spans 17 residues. CDR3 bases: TGTGCCAGCAGCCCCGGGACTAGCGGGGGCCGGGAGGAGACCCAGTACTTC. Residues: CASSPGTSGGREETQYF.

The V gene is TRBV29-1, the J gene TRBJ2-1, with TRBD2 matching over 7 bases. Trimming removed 5 bases from V and 5 bases from J; junction bases left unmatched: 9. The CDR3 has 14 amino acids. Looked up from germline, CDR1 is SQVTM and CDR2 is ANQGSEA. The CDR3 is CSVILSGANNEQFF. The CDR3 region has the DNA TGCAGCGTTATTTTGAGCGGGGCCAACAATGAGCAGTTCTTC.

This clone has only a few counts. The rearrangement joins TRBV5-6 to TRBJ2-7; D call uncertain. The CDR3 has 12 amino acids. Germline V gene sequence: CDR1 SGHDT, CDR2 YYEEEE. V was trimmed by 4 bases and J by 0 bases, leaving 5 bases between them. CDR3 loop: CASSADSYEQYF. The CDR3 DNA follows: TGTGCCAGCAGCGCAGACTCCTACGAGCAGTACTTC.

The chain joins TRBV29-1 to TRBJ2-7; no firm D call. The CDR3 covers 13 residues. Deletions cut 6 bases from V and 2 bases from J, with 14 bases between. Per the germline V gene, CDR1 is SQVTM and CDR2 is ANQGSEA. Here the CDR3 reads CSVARALTYEQYF. The CDR3 region has the DNA TGCAGCGTGGCCAGAGCACTCACCTACGAGCAGTACTTC.

In its sample, this clone was seen a few times. The rearrangement uses TRBV14 and TRBJ2-7, with D perhaps matching TRBD1 (5 bases). This CDR3 has 14 amino acids. Germline CDR1 SGHDN, CDR2 FVKESK. The V end was cut by 5 bases, the J end by 9 bases, with 20 bases between. The CDR3 reads CASSWTSTYEGQYF. The DNA for the CDR3 is TGTGCCAGCAGCTGGACAAGCACCTACGAAGGGCAGTACTTC.

The V call is TRBV5-1, the J call TRBJ2-1; possible D gene TRBD2, 6 bases. Looked up from germline, CDR1 is SGHRS and CDR2 is YFSETQ. The CDR3 runs 15 residues. V gave up 0 bases and J gave up 4 bases, with 11 bases separating them. The CDR3 sequence: CASSLVAGGYNEQFF. In DNA, the CDR3 is TGCGCCAGCAGCTTGGTAGCAGGAGGGTACAATGAGCAGTTCTTC. Filled out from reference TRBV5-1 and TRBJ2-1, the complete variable domain reads KAGVTQTPRYLIKTRGQQVTLSCSPISGHRSVSWYQQTPGQGLQFLFEYFSETQRNKGNFPGRFSGRQFSNSRSEMNVSTLELGDSALYLCASSLVAGGYNEQFFGPGTRLTVL.

This chain links TRBV29-1 with TRBJ2-7, with 7 bases identical to TRBD1. With 6 bases clipped from V and 2 bases from J, the junction kept 7 bases outside the gene matches. In germline, CDR1 is SQVTM, CDR2 ANQGSEA. The CDR3 is 13 amino acids. Here the CDR3 DNA reads TGCAGCGTCGGACAGGCTAGAGCCTACGAGCAGTACTTC. It encodes CSVGQARAYEQYF.

The chain is built from TRBV20-1 and TRBJ1-2; tentative D call: TRBD1 (5 bases). Trimming shortened V by 8 bases and J by 6 bases, and 13 bases separated the two germline ends. The germline gives CDR1 DFQATT, CDR2 SNEGSKA (reference sequence). The CDR3 runs 11 residues. The CDR3 nucleotides read TGCAGTCCCGCAGGGAGTGATGGCTACACCTTC. It specifies CSPAGSDGYTF.

This clone turned up a few times. The chain recombines TRBV2 with TRBJ1-4, with D possibly being TRBD1 (5 bases). This CDR3 contains 16 residues. V lost 8 bases and J 1 base, leaving 17 bases between the germline ends. Germline V gene sequence: CDR1 SNHLY, CDR2 FYNNEI. The CDR3: CASRDGLLQTNEKLFF. The CDR3 DNA reads TGTGCCAGCCGGGACGGACTATTGCAAACTAATGAAAAACTGTTTTTT.

Worth noting for this clone: The same CDR3 is also encoded by other DNA sequences in this sample. The genes are TRBV2 and TRBJ2-5; D call uncertain. Trimming took off 3 bases at V and 1 base at J, with 6 bases between the two ends. The CDR3 contains 13 residues. Germline values: CDR1 SNHLY, CDR2 FYNNEI. The CDR3 DNA reads as TGTGCCAGCAGTGACGGGCCCCAAGAGACCCAGTACTTC. Protein: CASSDGPQETQYF.